These 21 T cell receptor beta chains were sequenced from one sample in a study of a mutant IDH1 vaccine in newly diagnosed glioma. Their target antigens are unknown. Regarding time point: week 5, during vaccination. Doses of 300 ug of mutant IDH1 20-mer peptide were given with topical imiquimod. Using immunoSEQ multiplex PCR, the repertoire was profiled, and TCRdb retains in-frame clones only, with some absent. The sample includes 35,000 to 45,000 clones, around 81% of them seen just once. This specimen consisted of PBMCs, obtained from a glioma patient whose treatment included an IDH1 peptide vaccine. The receptor source for this set is a man in his forties or fifties with glioma.

The chain carries TRBV18 and TRBJ1-1, with a tentative D call TRBD1 (5 bases). The CDR3 extends over 15 amino acids. Germline values: CDR1 KGHSH, CDR2 LQKENI. V was trimmed by 3 bases and J by 0 bases, leaving 11 bases between them. The CDR3 protein is CASSPGADMNTEAFF. As DNA, the CDR3 is TGTGCCAGCTCACCTGGGGCAGACATGAACACTGAAGCTTTCTTT.

This clone was counted only a few times. The chain employs TRBV6-5 and TRBJ2-1; D gene ambiguous. Germline V lookup: CDR1 MNHEY, CDR2 SVGAGI. Trimming left V 6 bases short and J 3 bases short, with 12 bases between. This CDR3 comprises 14 residues. The CDR3, as DNA: TGTGCCAGCAGGCCTGTCGAACTCTACAATGAGCAGTTCTTC. This translates into CASRPVELYNEQFF.

The V call is TRBV18, the J call TRBJ1-3; the match to TRBD1 covers 8 bases. Germline loops: CDR1 KGHSH, CDR2 LQKENI. Trimming took 3 bases from V and 8 from J; bases not matched to a gene: 12. The CDR3 runs to 16 residues. The CDR3 region has the DNA TGTGCCAGCTCACCGGCCCGACAGGGGACGAAAGACACCATATATTTT. This codes for CASSPARQGTKDTIYF.

This clone was seen a single time. The chain carries TRBV6-6 and TRBJ2-7; 9 bases match TRBD1. The CDR3 is made up of 14 amino acids. V shed 6 bases and J 2 bases; nucleotides not matched to a gene: 5. CDR1 and CDR2 (germline): MNHNY, SVGAGI (reference sequence). CDR3 region: CASRPGQGTYEQYF. CDR3 DNA: TGTGCCAGCAGACCGGGACAGGGTACCTACGAGCAGTACTTC.

Only one count was recorded for this clone. V usage is TRBV5-1 and J usage is TRBJ2-5, with D unresolved. The CDR3 spans 13 residues. From germline, CDR1 is SGHRS and CDR2 YFSETQ. Trimming stripped 2 bases from V and 5 bases from J, with 10 bases between. The CDR3, as DNA: TGCGCCAGCAGCTTTTCTGGTGAGGAGACCCAGTACTTC. This encodes CASSFSGEETQYF.

J is TRBJ2-3 and V is TRBV7-9; D gene unclear. CDR3 size: 12 residues. V lost 6 bases to trimming and J lost 6 bases, with 10 bases between them. The germline V gene has CDR1 SEHNR and CDR2 FQNEAQ (reference sequence). The CDR3 sequence: CASSSTRDTQYF. The CDR3 nucleotides are TGTGCCAGCAGTTCCACCCGGGATACGCAGTATTTT. Based on the CDR3 plus reference TRBV7-9 and TRBJ2-3, the full variable domain is DTGVSQNPRHKITKRGQNVTFRCDPISEHNRLYWYRQTLGQGPEFLTYFQNEAQLEKSRLLSDRFSAERPKGSFSTLEIQRTEQGDSAMYLCASSSTRDTQYFGPGTRLTVL.

The chain carries TRBV5-1 and TRBJ2-5, with a tentative D call TRBD2 (5 bases). V was trimmed by 3 bases and J by 2 bases, leaving 11 bases between them. This CDR3 spans 14 amino acids. Per germline, CDR1 SGHRS and CDR2 YFSETQ. CDR3 in DNA: TGCGCCAGCAGCTCTGGGTCGGGGCAAGAGACCCAGTACTTC. Translating it yields CASSSGSGQETQYF. Drawing the rest from reference TRBV5-1 and TRBJ2-5, the complete variable domain is KAGVTQTPRYLIKTRGQQVTLSCSPISGHRSVSWYQQTPGQGLQFLFEYFSETQRNKGNFPGRFSGRQFSNSRSEMNVSTLELGDSALYLCASSSGSGQETQYFGPGTRLLVL.

V gene TRBV6-6 combines with J gene TRBJ2-5; D uncertain. Trimming pared 6 bases from V and 2 bases from J, leaving 7 bases between. This CDR3 has 12 amino acids. CDR1 is MNHNY and CDR2 is SVGAGI in the germline V gene (reference sequence). In nucleotides, the CDR3 is TGTGCCAGCAGCCGTCTTCAAGAGACCCAGTACTTC. It translates to CASSRLQETQYF.

V gene TRBV2 combines with J gene TRBJ2-6; unclear D gene. Per germline, CDR1 SNHLY and CDR2 FYNNEI. The CDR3 covers 13 residues. The V end was cut by 8 bases, the J end by 0 bases, with 5 bases between. The CDR3: CASGYSGANVLTF. The DNA for the CDR3 is TGTGCCAGCGGTTACTCTGGGGCCAACGTCCTGACTTTC.

This chain connects TRBV19 to TRBJ1-1; TRBD1 matches 7 bases. V shed 5 bases and J 1 base; nucleotides not matched to a gene: 4. Germline V gene data show CDR1 as LNHDA and CDR2 as SQIVND (reference sequence). This CDR3 has 14 residues. CDR3 sequence reads: CASSHRGENTEAFF. The CDR3 DNA reads TGTGCCAGTAGTCACAGGGGCGAGAACACTGAAGCTTTCTTT.

This chain joins TRBV29-1 and TRBJ1-1, with D perhaps TRBD1 (5 bases). Germline CDR1 SQVTM, CDR2 ANQGSEA. Trimming took off 6 bases at V and 4 bases at J, with 21 bases between the two ends. The CDR3 consists of 15 residues. The CDR3 DNA reads TGCAGCGTGGGCAGATCCTCGGGGGGGAGCACTGAAGCTTTCTTT. The encoded protein is CSVGRSSGGSTEAFF.

The chain joins TRBV9 to TRBJ2-3; D is unresolved. The CDR3 sequence is 13 residues long. With 3 bases removed from V and 2 bases from J, the gap between germline ends came to 7 bases. In germline, CDR1 is SGDLS, CDR2 YYNGEE. CDR3 amino acids: CASSARPTDTQYF. The CDR3 region has the DNA TGTGCCAGCAGCGCCAGGCCCACAGATACGCAGTATTTT.

This clone was recorded once. The chain has TRBV6-5 and TRBJ1-5; no definite D call. The germline V gene has CDR1 MNHEY and CDR2 SVGAGI. Trimming pared 6 bases from V and 0 bases from J, leaving 9 bases between. The CDR3 is 14 amino acids. CDR3 sequence reads: CASSPHYSNQPQHF. In nucleotides, the CDR3 is TGTGCCAGCAGCCCACATTATAGCAATCAGCCCCAGCATTTT.

The rearrangement uses TRBV4-2 and TRBJ2-5; TRBD2 might be the D (5 bases). The V end lost 1 base, the J end lost 2 bases, and 8 bases lay between the germline ends. Germline values: CDR1 LGHNA, CDR2 YNFKEQ. CDR3 length equals 14 residues. The CDR3 nucleotides are TGTGCCAGCAGCCAAGCTGGCGGGCAAGAGACCCAGTACTTC. Translating it yields CASSQAGGQETQYF.

The rearrangement links TRBV2 to TRBJ2-7; 8 bases fit TRBD1. Trimming cost V 8 bases and J 1 base; bases outside gene matches: 4. CDR3 length: 13 residues. Germline V gene lookup returns CDR1 SNHLY and CDR2 FYNNEI. In DNA, the CDR3 is TGTGCCAGCGCCTGGACAGGGTCCTACGAGCAGTACTTC. Translating gives CASAWTGSYEQYF.

This rearrangement joins TRBV4-2 to TRBJ2-3; 9 positions match TRBD2. In germline, CDR1 is LGHNA, CDR2 YNFKEQ. There are 15 residues in the CDR3. Unmatched junction bases numbered 3, after V lost 3 bases and J lost 2 bases. CDR3 loop: CASSQTSGNTDTQYF. CDR3 in DNA: TGTGCCAGCAGCCAGACTAGCGGAAACACAGATACGCAGTATTTT.

The CDR3 sequence: CATSRENLIGETQYF. In DNA form, the CDR3 reads TGTGCCACCAGCAGAGAGAATCTGATCGGGGAGACCCAGTACTTC. The gene calls are TRBV15 and TRBJ2-5, with D uncertain. Germline CDR1 reads LNHNV; CDR2 reads YYDKDF (reference sequence). With 0 bases removed from V and 5 bases from J, the gap between germline ends came to 13 bases. CDR3 size: 15 residues.

V usage is TRBV5-5 and J usage is TRBJ2-6; maybe TRBD1 (5 bases). CDR1 is SGHKS, CDR2 YYEKEE, per germline (reference sequence). V shed 0 bases and J shed 2 bases, with 9 bases lying between them. CDR3 length equals 16 residues. The chain's CDR3 is CASSLGVGAGANVLTF. CDR3 DNA: TGTGCCAGCAGCTTGGGGGTAGGGGCTGGGGCCAACGTCCTGACTTTC.

This clone was recorded only once. This sequence joins TRBV5-6 and TRBJ1-6; D perhaps matches TRBD1 (6 bases). The CDR3 length is 14 residues. V gave up 3 bases and J gave up 7 bases, with 11 bases separating them. CDR1 and CDR2 (germline): SGHDT, YYEEEE. CDR3 nucleotide sequence: TGTGCCAGCAGCTACAGGGAACGGAATTCACCCCTCCACTTT. It yields the protein CASSYRERNSPLHF.

The CDR3 is CASSSPGTSGWNEQFF. In nucleotides, the CDR3 is TGTGCCAGCAGTTCCCCCGGGACTAGCGGGTGGAATGAGCAGTTCTTC. This chain joins TRBV27 and TRBJ2-1; the match to TRBD2 covers 12 bases. The CDR3 contains 16 residues. Germline values: CDR1 MNHEY, CDR2 SMNVEV (reference sequence). V lost 4 bases and J lost 7; bases outside the gene matches: 8.

This chain uses TRBV2 with TRBJ1-5, with D perhaps matching TRBD1 (5 bases). Germline CDR1 SNHLY, CDR2 FYNNEI. The V end lost 5 bases, the J end lost 8 bases, and 16 bases lay between the germline ends. The CDR3 runs to 14 residues. For the CDR3, the DNA is TGTGCCAGCAGTCAGGACGGGGGGTTTAAGCCCCAGCATTTT. This codes for CASSQDGGFKPQHF.